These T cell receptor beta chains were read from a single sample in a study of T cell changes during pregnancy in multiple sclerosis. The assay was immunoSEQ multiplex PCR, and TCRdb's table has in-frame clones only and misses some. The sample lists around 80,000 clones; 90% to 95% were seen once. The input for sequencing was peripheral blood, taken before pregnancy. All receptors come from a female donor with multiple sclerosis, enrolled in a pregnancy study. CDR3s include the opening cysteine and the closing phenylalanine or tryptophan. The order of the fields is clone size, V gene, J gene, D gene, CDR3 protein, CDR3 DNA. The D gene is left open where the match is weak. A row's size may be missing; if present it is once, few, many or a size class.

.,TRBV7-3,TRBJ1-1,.,CASSLGRVDTEAFF,TGTGCCAGCAGCTTGGGCAGGGTCGACACTGAAGCTTTCTTT
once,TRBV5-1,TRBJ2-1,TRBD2,CASSPGTSGRAFNEQFF,TGCGCCAGCAGCCCGGGGACTAGCGGGAGGGCTTTCAATGAGCAGTTCTTC
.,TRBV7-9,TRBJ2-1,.,CASSSDRQEQFF,TGTGCCAGCAGCTCTGATCGACAGGAGCAGTTCTTC
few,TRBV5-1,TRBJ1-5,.,CASSFEGDQPQHF,TGCGCCAGCAGCTTCGAGGGGGATCAGCCCCAGCATTTT
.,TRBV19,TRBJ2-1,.,CASSTKSNPYNEQFF,TGTGCCAGTAGTACCAAGAGCAATCCGTACAATGAGCAGTTCTTC
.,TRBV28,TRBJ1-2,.,CASSFSAGNYGYTF,TGTGCCAGCAGTTTCTCGGCAGGGAACTATGGCTACACCTTC
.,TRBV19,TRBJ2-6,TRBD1,CASKFGTGDSGANVLTF,TGTGCCAGTAAATTCGGGACAGGAGACTCTGGGGCCAACGTCCTGACTTTC
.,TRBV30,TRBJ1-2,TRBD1,CAWSSGTGYYGYTF,TGTGCCTGGAGCTCCGGGACAGGCTACTATGGCTACACCTTC
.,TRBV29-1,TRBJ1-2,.,CSVGRSDGYTF,TGCAGCGTTGGGAGGTCGGATGGCTACACCTTC
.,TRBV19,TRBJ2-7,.,CASNPQGQKRQYF,TGTGCCAGTAACCCCCAAGGCCAAAAGCGGCAGTACTTC
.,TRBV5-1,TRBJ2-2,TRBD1,CASSLAVQGADTGELFF,TGCGCCAGCAGCTTGGCCGTTCAGGGGGCGGATACCGGGGAGCTGTTTTTT
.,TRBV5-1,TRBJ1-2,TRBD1,CASSLEGTGSVGGYTF,TGCGCCAGCAGCTTGGAGGGGACAGGGTCAGTTGGTGGCTACACCTTC
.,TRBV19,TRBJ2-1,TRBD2,CASSIGTSGTGEQFF,TGTGCCAGTAGTATTGGAACTAGCGGGACGGGTGAGCAGTTCTTC
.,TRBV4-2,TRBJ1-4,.,CASSQRQDEKLFF,TGTGCCAGCAGCCAACGACAGGATGAAAAACTGTTTTTT
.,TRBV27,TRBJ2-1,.,CASSLSGHGSPYNEQFF,TGTGCCAGCAGTTTATCGGGCCACGGCTCGCCCTACAATGAGCAGTTCTTC
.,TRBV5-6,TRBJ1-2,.,CASSFNGNYGYTF,TGTGCCAGCAGCTTTAACGGGAACTATGGCTACACCTTC
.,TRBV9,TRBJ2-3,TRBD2,CASSVTSGITDTQYF,TGTGCCAGCAGCGTAACCAGCGGGATAACAGATACGCAGTATTTT
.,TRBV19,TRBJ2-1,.,CASSIDFGEQFF,TGTGCCAGTAGTATAGATTTTGGCGAGCAGTTCTTC
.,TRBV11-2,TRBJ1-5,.,CASSVLGGPGQPQHF,TGTGCCAGCAGCGTCCTAGGGGGTCCGGGTCAGCCCCAGCATTTT
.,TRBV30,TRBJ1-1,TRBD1,CAWSAGQNYRAFF,TGTGCCTGGAGTGCGGGACAGAATTATCGGGCTTTCTTT
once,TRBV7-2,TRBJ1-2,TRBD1,CASSSFTGGSYGYTF,TGTGCCAGCAGCTCCTTCACAGGGGGCAGCTATGGCTACACCTTC
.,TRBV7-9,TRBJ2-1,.,CASSAFGSRYNEQFF,TGTGCCAGCAGCGCATTCGGGAGTCGTTACAATGAGCAGTTCTTC
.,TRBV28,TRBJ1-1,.,CASSPGWQNTEAFF,TGTGCCAGCAGCCCGGGTTGGCAGAACACTGAAGCTTTCTTT
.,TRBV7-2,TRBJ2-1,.,CASSTGTRDLNEQFF,TGTGCCAGCAGCACCGGGACTCGAGACCTGAATGAGCAGTTCTTC
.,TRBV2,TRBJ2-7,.,CASRESAYEQYF,TGTGCCAGCAGGGAGAGCGCCTACGAGCAGTACTTC
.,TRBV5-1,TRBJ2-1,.,CASSFRPGGPNEQFF,TGCGCCAGCAGCTTCAGGCCAGGGGGGCCCAATGAGCAGTTCTTC
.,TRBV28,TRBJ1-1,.,CASSLTGWGTEAFF,TGTGCCAGCAGTTTAACAGGGTGGGGGACTGAAGCTTTCTTT
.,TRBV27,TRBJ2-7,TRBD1,CASSPLGGQGAYEQYF,TGTGCCAGCAGTCCCTTAGGGGGACAGGGTGCCTACGAGCAGTACTTC
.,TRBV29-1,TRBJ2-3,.,CSVLGGLGTDTQYF,TGCAGCGTTTTGGGGGGTTTGGGCACAGATACGCAGTATTTT
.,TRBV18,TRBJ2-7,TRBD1,CASSPPRQGKHEQYF,TGTGCCAGCTCACCACCCCGACAGGGTAAGCACGAGCAGTACTTC
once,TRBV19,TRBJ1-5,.,CASTPDRANQPQHF,TGTGCCAGTACCCCGGACAGAGCCAATCAGCCCCAGCATTTT
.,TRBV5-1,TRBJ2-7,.,CASSLAAGINEQYF,TGCGCCAGCAGCTTGGCCGCGGGTATCAACGAGCAGTACTTC
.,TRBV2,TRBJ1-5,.,CASSEGGDSNQPQHF,TGTGCCAGCAGTGAAGGGGGGGATAGCAATCAGCCCCAGCATTTT
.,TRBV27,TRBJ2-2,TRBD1,CATHPRQGASANTGELFF,TGTGCCACCCATCCGAGACAGGGGGCTTCAGCGAACACCGGGGAGCTGTTTTTT
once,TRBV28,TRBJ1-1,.,CATVPGALNTEAFF,TGTGCCACCGTGCCAGGGGCTTTGAACACTGAAGCTTTCTTT
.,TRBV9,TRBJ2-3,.,CASSVNRVSSTDTQYF,TGTGCCAGCAGCGTTAACAGGGTTTCTAGCACAGATACGCAGTATTTT
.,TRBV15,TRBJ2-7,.,CATSRKGREYEQYF,TGTGCCACCAGCAGGAAGGGAAGGGAGTACGAGCAGTACTTC
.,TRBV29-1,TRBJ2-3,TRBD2,CSVGRLAGITDTQYF,TGCAGCGTTGGCCGTCTAGCGGGGATCACAGATACGCAGTATTTT
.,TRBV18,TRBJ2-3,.,CASSPGASTDTQYF,TGTGCCAGCTCACCCGGTGCTAGCACAGATACGCAGTATTTT
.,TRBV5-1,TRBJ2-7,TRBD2,CASSWGLAGRVSYEQYF,TGCGCCAGCAGCTGGGGACTAGCGGGGAGGGTTTCCTACGAGCAGTACTTC
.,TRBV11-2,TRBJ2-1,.,CASSLTVEQFF,TGTGCCAGCAGCTTAACGGTTGAGCAGTTCTTC
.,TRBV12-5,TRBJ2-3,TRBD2,CASGPTGGGTQYF,TGTGCTAGTGGTCCCACGGGGGGAGGTACGCAGTATTTT
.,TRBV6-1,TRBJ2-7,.,CASSGYGTPPREQYF,TGTGCCAGCAGTGGTTACGGGACACCACCGAGGGAGCAGTACTTC
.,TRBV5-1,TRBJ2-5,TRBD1,CASSLDRGGSSEETQYF,TGCGCCAGCAGCTTAGACAGGGGAGGAAGCTCAGAAGAGACCCAGTACTTC
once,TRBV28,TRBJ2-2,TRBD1,CASSDRGPTGELFF,TGTGCCAGCTCCGACAGGGGACCCACCGGGGAGCTGTTTTTT